The next 2 T cell receptor beta chains were all read from a single sample in a study of T cells in localized non-small cell lung cancer. Sequenced by immunoSEQ multiplex PCR; TCRdb stores in-frame clones only, minus some. Of 20,000 to 25,000 clones in the sample, around 88% were seen once. Sequences were derived from peripheral blood mononuclear cells, sampled before any cancer treatment. The origin of the receptors is a woman aged 35 to 70 with stage III lung adenocarcinoma.

The chain is built from TRBV4-1 and TRBJ2-2; 13 nucleotides match TRBD2. This CDR3 is built from 17 residues. Looked up from germline, CDR1 is MGHRA and CDR2 is YSYEKL. V trimming: 2 bases; J trimming: 2 bases; junction bases outside the gene matches: 2. The DNA of the CDR3 is TGCGCCAGCAGCCAAACTAGCGGGAGGGACAACACCGGGGAGCTGTTTTTT. Amino acids: CASSQTSGRDNTGELFF.

The chain couples TRBV2 to TRBJ2-1; D is undetermined. V lost 7 bases to trimming and J lost 5 bases, with 6 bases between them. Germline values: CDR1 SNHLY, CDR2 FYNNEI. The CDR3 has 11 residues. The CDR3 loop reads CASMPDNEQFF. The CDR3 nucleotides are TGTGCCAGCATGCCGGACAATGAGCAGTTCTTC.